These 3 T cell receptor beta chains share one sample of origin, sequenced in a study of technical replicates of blood from a handful of donors (dated 2017 in TCRdb). Library preparation was by the immunoSEQ multiplex PCR assay. TCRdb took this table from immuneACCESS and kept in-frame rearrangements with V and J called. Such tables lack part of the clones; where checked against another copy, unresolved V genes explain under half of the gap, and the rest is unexplained. Present in this sample are roughly 85,000 clones, 94% of which were seen just once. Over 0.2% of the sample lies in the top ten. What was sequenced was T cells isolated from PBMCs. These receptors were collected from a human donor in good health.

V usage is TRBV5-1 and J usage is TRBJ2-5; 10 bases are shared with TRBD2. The J segment lost 5 bases and the V segment lost 0 bases, leaving 4 bases of the junction unmatched. This CDR3 region has 15 residues. Germline lookup yields CDR1 SGHRS and CDR2 YFSETQ. CDR3 sequence reads: CASSLVGTSAETQYF. The CDR3 region has the DNA TGCGCCAGCAGCTTGGTTGGGACTAGCGCGGAGACCCAGTACTTC.

This clone was seen only a few times. Other DNA sequences of this sample code for an identical CDR3. This sequence joins TRBV4-1 and TRBJ2-1; D not resolved. Trimming cost V 0 bases and J 0 bases, with 12 bases left between them. The CDR3 is made up of 17 amino acids. Germline lookup yields CDR1 MGHRA and CDR2 YSYEKL. CDR3 region: CASSQDRARSSYNEQFF. CDR3 DNA: TGCGCCAGCAGCCAAGATCGCGCTAGGAGCTCCTACAATGAGCAGTTCTTC.

The chain combines TRBV9 with TRBJ2-1; 11 bases are shared with TRBD2. The germline gives CDR1 SGDLS, CDR2 YYNGEE. This CDR3 is built from 19 residues. The trim removed 0 bases at V and 0 bases at J, leaving 8 bases unmatched. CDR3 sequence (DNA): TGTGCCAGCAGCGTAGATATCGTTAGCGGGGGGGACTCCTACAATGAGCAGTTCTTC. It specifies CASSVDIVSGGDSYNEQFF.